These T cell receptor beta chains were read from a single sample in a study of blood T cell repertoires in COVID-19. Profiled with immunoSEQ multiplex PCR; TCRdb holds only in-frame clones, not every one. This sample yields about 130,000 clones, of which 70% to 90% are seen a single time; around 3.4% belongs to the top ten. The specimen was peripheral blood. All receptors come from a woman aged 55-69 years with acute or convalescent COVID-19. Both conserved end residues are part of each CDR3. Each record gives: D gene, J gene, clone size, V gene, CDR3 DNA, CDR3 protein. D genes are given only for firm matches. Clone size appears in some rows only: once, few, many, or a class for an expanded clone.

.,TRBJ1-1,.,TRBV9,TGTGCCAGCAGCGTAGCCGAGGGGGGGAGGACTGAAGCTTTCTTT,CASSVAEGGRTEAFF
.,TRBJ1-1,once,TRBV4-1,TGCGCCAGCAGCCAAGCAGACAGGCCCCCCATGAACACTGAAGCTTTCTTT,CASSQADRPPMNTEAFF
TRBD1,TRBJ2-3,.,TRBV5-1,TGCGCCAGCAGCTCGACCGGGACAGGGACAGATACGCAGTATTTT,CASSSTGTGTDTQYF
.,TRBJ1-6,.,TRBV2,TGTGCCAGCAGGGGGGGGAGCTCCTATAATTCACCCCTCCACTTT,CASRGGSSYNSPLHF
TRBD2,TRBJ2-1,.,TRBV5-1,TGCGCCAGCAGCTGGGGACTAGCGGGAGCAGGGGAGCAGTTCTTC,CASSWGLAGAGEQFF
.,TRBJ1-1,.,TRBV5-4,TGTGCCAGCAGCCCAGGACAGACCCAAGGGAACACTGAAGCTTTCTTT,CASSPGQTQGNTEAFF
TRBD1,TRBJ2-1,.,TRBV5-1,TGCGCCAGCAGCTTGGTGGGACAGGGGGCGCATGAGCAGTTCTTC,CASSLVGQGAHEQFF
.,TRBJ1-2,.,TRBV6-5,TGTGCCAGCATTAGGATGGGGGGGCGAGGATATGGCTACACCTTC,CASIRMGGRGYGYTF
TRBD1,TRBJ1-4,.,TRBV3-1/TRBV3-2,TGTGCCAGCAGGGACCGGGACAGTAATGAAAAACTGTTTTTT,CASRDRDSNEKLFF
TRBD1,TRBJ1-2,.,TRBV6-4,TGTGCCAGCAGCCCCACCCCCCGGACAGGGCTCTATGGCTACACCTTC,CASSPTPRTGLYGYTF
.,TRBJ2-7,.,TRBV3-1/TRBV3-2,TGTGCCAGCAGCCCCCGGTACGGGGCCTACGAGCAGTACTTC,CASSPRYGAYEQYF
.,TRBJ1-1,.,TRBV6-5,TGTGCCAGCAGTTATACACCGATTAACACTGAAGCTTTCTTT,CASSYTPINTEAFF
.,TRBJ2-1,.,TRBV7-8,TGTGCCAGCAGCTTAAGGGAGACTAGTTACAATGAGCAGTTCTTC,CASSLRETSYNEQFF
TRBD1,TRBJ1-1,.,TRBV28,TGTGCCAGCAGTCTCCCCGGGACAGGGAACACTGAAGCTTTCTTT,CASSLPGTGNTEAFF
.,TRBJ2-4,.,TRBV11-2,TGTGCCAGCAGCTCGGGAAACATTCAGTACTTC,CASSSGNIQYF